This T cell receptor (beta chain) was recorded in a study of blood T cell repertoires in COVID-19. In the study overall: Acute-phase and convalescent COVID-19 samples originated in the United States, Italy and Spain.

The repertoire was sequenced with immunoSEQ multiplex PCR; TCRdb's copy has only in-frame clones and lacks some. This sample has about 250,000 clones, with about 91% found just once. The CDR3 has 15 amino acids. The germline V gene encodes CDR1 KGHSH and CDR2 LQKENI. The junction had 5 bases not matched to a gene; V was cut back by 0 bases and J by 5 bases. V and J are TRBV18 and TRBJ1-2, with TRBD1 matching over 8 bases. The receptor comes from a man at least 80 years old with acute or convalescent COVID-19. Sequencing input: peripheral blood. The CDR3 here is CASSPPGQDGYGYTF. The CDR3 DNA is TGTGCCAGCTCACCACCGGGACAGGATGGATATGGCTACACCTTC.